The 8 T cell receptor beta chains reported below all come from one sample, sequenced in a study of naive and memory T cell subsets. Two oligonucleotides, mixed equimolar, formed the beta constant-region primer covering TRBC1 and TRBC2. Ligated cDNA was amplified by four rounds of PCR with nested alpha and beta constant-region primers and SP2. TCRdb passed the UMI-ligation and nested PCR reads through MiXCR, listing each CDR3 protein once. The table has roughly 140,000 distinct CDR3 sequences, approximately 20% seen once. The study's findings and limits: Especially in CD8 cells, naive repertoires contained a few larger clonotypes, possibly CD45RA-re-expressing memory cells.

These receptors have no identified antigens. The sequencing sample was made of naive CD8+ T cells from blood. The receptors originated from a human donor in good health.

CDR3 residues: CASSLHGGGWVANQPQHF. The CDR3 region has the DNA TGTGCCAGCAGCTTGCATGGGGGGGGCTGGGTGGCCAATCAGCCCCAGCATTTT. V is TRBV5-6 and J is TRBJ1-5; D may be TRBD1 (6 bases). V was trimmed by 1 base and J by 3 bases, leaving 20 bases between them. CDR3 length equals 18 residues. From germline, CDR1 is SGHDT and CDR2 YYEEEE.

Only a few counts were recorded for this clonotype. This chain links TRBV2 with TRBJ2-7; unclear D gene. Germline CDR1 SNHLY, CDR2 FYNNEI. V shed 8 bases and J shed 3 bases, with 8 bases lying between them. This CDR3 is 11 amino acids long. Here the CDR3 DNA reads TGTGCCAGCGCCAAAGACTACGAGCAGTACTTC. Its protein product is CASAKDYEQYF. Looking up the rest from reference TRBV2 and TRBJ2-7 gives the full variable domain: EPEVTQTPSHQVTQMGQEVILRCVPISNHLYFYWYRQILGQKVEFLVSFYNNEISEKSEIFDDQFSVERPDGSNFTLKIRSTKLEDSAMYFCASAKDYEQYFGPGTRLTVT.

There are a few counts of this clonotype. The V call is TRBV28, the J call TRBJ2-1, with D possibly being TRBD1 (5 bases). Trimming took 2 bases from V and 0 from J, leaving 14 bases between them. Germline V gene data show CDR1 as MDHEN and CDR2 as SYDVKM. The CDR3 length is 17 residues. This CDR3 reads CASSLRGLRSSYNEQFF. Here the CDR3 DNA reads TGTGCCAGCAGTTTAAGGGGTCTACGCAGCTCCTACAATGAGCAGTTCTTC.

The sample holds many counts of this clonotype. This sequence joins TRBV6-5 and TRBJ2-7; tentative D call: TRBD1 (5 bases). The length of the CDR3 is 13 residues. Germline lookup yields CDR1 MNHEY and CDR2 SVGAGI. V gave up 6 bases and J gave up 1 base, with 10 bases separating them. CDR3 amino acids: CASSSQGSYEQYF. The DNA for the CDR3 is TGTGCCAGCAGCTCTCAGGGATCCTACGAGCAGTACTTC.

This chain links TRBV5-1 with TRBJ2-2; TRBD1 is a possible D gene (6 bases). Trimming pared 1 base from V and 0 bases from J, leaving 16 bases between. This CDR3 comprises 18 residues. Germline values: CDR1 SGHRS, CDR2 YFSETQ. The CDR3 nucleotides read TGCGCCAGCAGCTTGACTATAACCGGGACATCGAACACCGGGGAGCTGTTTTTT. This gives the protein CASSLTITGTSNTGELFF.

A few counts support this clonotype. The rearrangement links TRBV4-1 to TRBJ2-7; 10 nucleotides align to TRBD2. There are 16 residues in the CDR3. Germline V gene sequence: CDR1 MGHRA, CDR2 YSYEKL. Losses at the gene ends were 1 base for V and 4 bases for J; bases not matched to a gene: 7. The CDR3 DNA sequence: TGCGCCAGCAGCCAAGGGGGAGCGGGAGGGTCGTACGAGCAGTACTTC. Encoded protein: CASSQGGAGGSYEQYF.

This clonotype was counted a few times. V and J are TRBV6-6 and TRBJ1-1; 7 positions agree with TRBD1. V dropped 4 bases and J dropped 1; count of bases not matched to a gene: 3. The length of the CDR3 is 14 residues. The V gene's germline CDR1 is MNHNY and CDR2 SVGAGI (reference sequence). The DNA for the CDR3 is TGTGCCAGCAGTTCGGGACAGACGAACACTGAAGCTTTCTTT. Its protein is CASSSGQTNTEAFF.

This clonotype was picked up a small number of times. The V call is TRBV6-5, the J call TRBJ1-1; the D is unclear. The V gene lost 8 bases and the J gene lost 4 bases, with 17 bases spanning the gap. CDR1 and CDR2 from the germline V gene are MNHEY and SVGAGI. This CDR3 comprises 14 residues. The CDR3 sequence: CASRHGSPSTEAFF. The CDR3 DNA follows: TGTGCCAGCCGCCACGGATCACCGTCCACTGAAGCTTTCTTT.